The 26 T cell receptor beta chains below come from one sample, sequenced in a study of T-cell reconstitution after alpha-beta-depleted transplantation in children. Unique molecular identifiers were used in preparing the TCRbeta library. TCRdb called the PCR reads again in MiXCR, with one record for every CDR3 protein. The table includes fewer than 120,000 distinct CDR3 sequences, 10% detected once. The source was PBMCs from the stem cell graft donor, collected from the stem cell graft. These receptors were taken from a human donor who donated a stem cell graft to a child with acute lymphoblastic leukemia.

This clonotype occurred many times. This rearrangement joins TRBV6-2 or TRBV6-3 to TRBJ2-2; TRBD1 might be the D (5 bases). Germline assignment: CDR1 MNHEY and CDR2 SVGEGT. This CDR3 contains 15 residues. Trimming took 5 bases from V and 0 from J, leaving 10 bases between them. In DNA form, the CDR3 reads TGTGCCAGCAGTGTCAGGGATACGAACACCGGGGAGCTGTTTTTT. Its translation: CASSVRDTNTGELFF.

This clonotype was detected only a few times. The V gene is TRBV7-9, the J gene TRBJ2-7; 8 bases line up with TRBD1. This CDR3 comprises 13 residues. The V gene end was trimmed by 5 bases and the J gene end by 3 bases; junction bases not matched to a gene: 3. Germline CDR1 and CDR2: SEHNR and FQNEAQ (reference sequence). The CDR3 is CASSATGDYEQYF. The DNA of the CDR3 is TGTGCCAGCAGCGCGACAGGGGACTACGAGCAGTACTTC.

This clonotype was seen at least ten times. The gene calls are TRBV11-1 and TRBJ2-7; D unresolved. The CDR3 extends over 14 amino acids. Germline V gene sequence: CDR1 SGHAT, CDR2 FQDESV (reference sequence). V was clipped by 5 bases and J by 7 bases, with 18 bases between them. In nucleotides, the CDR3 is TGTGCCAGCAGCGGCGGTCTAGGTCTTCTGGAGCAGTACTTC. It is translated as CASSGGLGLLEQYF. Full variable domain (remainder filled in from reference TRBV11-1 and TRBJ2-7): EAEVAQSPRYKITEKSQAVAFWCDPISGHATLYWYRQILGQGPELLVQFQDESVVDDSQLPKDRFSAERLKGVDSTLKIQPAELGDSAMYLCASSGGLGLLEQYFGPGTRLTVT.

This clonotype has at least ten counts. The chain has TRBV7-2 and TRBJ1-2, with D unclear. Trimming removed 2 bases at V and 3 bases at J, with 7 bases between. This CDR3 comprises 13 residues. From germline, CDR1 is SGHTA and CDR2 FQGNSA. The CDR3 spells CASSLHSYYGYTF. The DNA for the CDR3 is TGTGCCAGCAGCTTACACTCTTACTATGGCTACACCTTC.

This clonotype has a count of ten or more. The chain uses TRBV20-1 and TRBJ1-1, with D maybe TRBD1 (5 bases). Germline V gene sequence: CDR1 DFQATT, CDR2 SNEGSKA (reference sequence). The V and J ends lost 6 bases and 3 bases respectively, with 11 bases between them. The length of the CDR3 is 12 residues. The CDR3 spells CSARWGDTEAFF. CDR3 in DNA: TGCAGTGCCAGGTGGGGGGACACTGAAGCTTTCTTT.

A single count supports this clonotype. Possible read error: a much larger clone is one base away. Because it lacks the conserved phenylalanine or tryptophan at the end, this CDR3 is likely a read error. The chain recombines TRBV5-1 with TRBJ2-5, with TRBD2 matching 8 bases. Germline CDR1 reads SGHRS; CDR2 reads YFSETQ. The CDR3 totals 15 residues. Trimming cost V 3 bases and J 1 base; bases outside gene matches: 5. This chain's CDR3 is CASSSGTRLQETQYS. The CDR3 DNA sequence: TGCGCCAGCAGCTCCGGGACTAGACTCCAAGAGACCCAGTACTCC.

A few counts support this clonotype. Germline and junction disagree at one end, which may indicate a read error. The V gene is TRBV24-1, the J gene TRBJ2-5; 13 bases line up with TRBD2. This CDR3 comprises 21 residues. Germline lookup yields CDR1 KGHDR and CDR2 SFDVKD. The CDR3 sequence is CAASDLNRGTGTSGNIETQYF. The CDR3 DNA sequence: TGTGCCGCCAGTGATTTGAACAGGGGCACCGGGACTAGCGGGAATATTGAGACCCAGTACTTC.

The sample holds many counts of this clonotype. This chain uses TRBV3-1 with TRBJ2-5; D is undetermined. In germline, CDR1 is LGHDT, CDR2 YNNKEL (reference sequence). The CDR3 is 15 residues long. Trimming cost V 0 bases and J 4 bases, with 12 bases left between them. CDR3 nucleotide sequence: TGTGCCAGCAGCCAAGATGTCCTTTTGCTAGAGACCCAGTACTTC. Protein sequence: CASSQDVLLLETQYF.

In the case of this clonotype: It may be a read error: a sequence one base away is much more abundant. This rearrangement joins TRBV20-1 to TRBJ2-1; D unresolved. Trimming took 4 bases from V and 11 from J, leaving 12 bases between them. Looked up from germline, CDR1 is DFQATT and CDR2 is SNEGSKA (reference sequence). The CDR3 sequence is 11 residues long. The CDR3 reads CSANRAAKQFF. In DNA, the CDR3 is TGCAGTGCTAACCGCGCGGCTAAGCAGTTCTTC.

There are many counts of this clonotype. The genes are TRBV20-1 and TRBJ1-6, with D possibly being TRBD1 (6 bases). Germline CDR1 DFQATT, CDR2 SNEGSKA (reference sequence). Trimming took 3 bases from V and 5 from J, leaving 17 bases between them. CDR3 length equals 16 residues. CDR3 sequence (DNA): TGCAGTGCTAGCGCACCCCCAGGACAGAATAATTCACCCCTCCACTTT. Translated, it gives CSASAPPGQNNSPLHF.

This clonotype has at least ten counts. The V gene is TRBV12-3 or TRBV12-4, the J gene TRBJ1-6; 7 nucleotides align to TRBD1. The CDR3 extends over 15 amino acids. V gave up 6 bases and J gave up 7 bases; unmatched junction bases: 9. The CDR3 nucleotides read TGTGCCAGCAGGCTAACCGGGACAGCAAATTCACCCCTCCACTTT. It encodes CASRLTGTANSPLHF.

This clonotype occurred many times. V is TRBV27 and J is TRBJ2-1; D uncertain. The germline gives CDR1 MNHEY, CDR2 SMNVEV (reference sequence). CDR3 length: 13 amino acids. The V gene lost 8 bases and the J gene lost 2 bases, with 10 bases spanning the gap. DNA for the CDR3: TGTGCCAGCGGTACAGCACCCTACAATGAGCAGTTCTTC. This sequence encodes CASGTAPYNEQFF.

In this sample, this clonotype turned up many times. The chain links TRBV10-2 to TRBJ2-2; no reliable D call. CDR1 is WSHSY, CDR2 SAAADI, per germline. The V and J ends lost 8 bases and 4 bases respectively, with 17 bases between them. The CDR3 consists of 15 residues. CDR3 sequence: CASAKPTSGTGELFF. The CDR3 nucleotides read TGCGCCAGCGCTAAGCCTACCTCGGGCACCGGGGAGCTGTTTTTT.

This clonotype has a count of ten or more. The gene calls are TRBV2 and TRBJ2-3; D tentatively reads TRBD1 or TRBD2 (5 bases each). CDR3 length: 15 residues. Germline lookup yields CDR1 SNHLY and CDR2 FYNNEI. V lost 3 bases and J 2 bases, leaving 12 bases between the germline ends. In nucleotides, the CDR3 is TGTGCCAGCAGTGACGGGGACGGACCCACAGATACGCAGTATTTT. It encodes CASSDGDGPTDTQYF.

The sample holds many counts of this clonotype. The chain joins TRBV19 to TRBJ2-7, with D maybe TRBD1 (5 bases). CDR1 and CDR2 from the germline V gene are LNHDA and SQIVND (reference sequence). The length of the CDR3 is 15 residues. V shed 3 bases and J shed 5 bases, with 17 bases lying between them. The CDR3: CASSMVWAGLDEQYF. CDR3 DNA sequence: TGTGCCAGTAGTATGGTTTGGGCAGGGCTCGACGAGCAGTACTTC.

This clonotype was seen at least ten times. In nucleotides, the CDR3 is TGTGCCAGCAGCGGGCGGGACAGGGGTTCCTACGAGCAGTACTTC. This translates into CASSGRDRGSYEQYF. The V call is TRBV9, the J call TRBJ2-7, with 10 positions matching TRBD1. The germline gives CDR1 SGDLS, CDR2 YYNGEE. The CDR3 length is 15 residues. J lost 1 base, V lost 3 bases, and 4 bases had no gene match.

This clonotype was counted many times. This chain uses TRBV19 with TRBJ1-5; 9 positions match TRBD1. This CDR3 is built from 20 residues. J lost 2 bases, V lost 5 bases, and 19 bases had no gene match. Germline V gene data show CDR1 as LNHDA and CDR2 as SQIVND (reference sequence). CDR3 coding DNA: TGTGCCAGTAGTTTCAACCCAGTAGTCCAGACAGGGGGTGGCAATCAGCCCCAGCATTTT. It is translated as CASSFNPVVQTGGGNQPQHF.

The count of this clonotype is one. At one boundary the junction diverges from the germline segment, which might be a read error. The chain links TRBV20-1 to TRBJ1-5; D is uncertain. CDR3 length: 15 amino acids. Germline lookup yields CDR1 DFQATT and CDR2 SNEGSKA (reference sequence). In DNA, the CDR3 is TGCAGTGCTATAGAGGCACGAATTAGCAATCAGCCCCAGCATTTC. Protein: CSAIEARISNQPQHF.

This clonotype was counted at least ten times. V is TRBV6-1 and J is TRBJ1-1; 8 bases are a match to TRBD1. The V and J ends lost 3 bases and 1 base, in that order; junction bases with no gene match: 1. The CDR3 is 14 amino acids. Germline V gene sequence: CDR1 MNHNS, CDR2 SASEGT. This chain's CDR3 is CASSDGQGNTEAFF. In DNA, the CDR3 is TGTGCCAGCAGTGACGGACAGGGGAACACTGAAGCTTTCTTT.

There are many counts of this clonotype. CDR3 protein: CASSLDSPGAETQYF. The CDR3, as DNA: TGTGCCAGCAGCCTGGACTCTCCCGGCGCAGAGACCCAGTACTTC. V and J are TRBV5-5 and TRBJ2-5, with a tentative D call TRBD2 (5 bases). The germline V gene encodes CDR1 SGHKS and CDR2 YYEKEE (reference sequence). Trimming removed 4 bases at V and 4 bases at J, with 17 bases between. This CDR3 has 15 residues.

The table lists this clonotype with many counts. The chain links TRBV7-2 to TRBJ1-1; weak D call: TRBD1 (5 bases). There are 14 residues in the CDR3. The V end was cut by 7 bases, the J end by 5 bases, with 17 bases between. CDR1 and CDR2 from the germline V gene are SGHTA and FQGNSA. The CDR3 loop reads CASTNVQGVTEAFF. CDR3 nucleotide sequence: TGTGCCAGCACCAACGTTCAGGGTGTGACTGAAGCTTTCTTT.

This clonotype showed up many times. The CDR3 loop is CASSQTGTGYGSGANVLTF. The CDR3 DNA reads as TGTGCCAGCAGTCAAACCGGGACAGGATATGGCTCTGGGGCCAACGTCCTGACTTTC. This chain connects TRBV6-1 to TRBJ2-6, with TRBD1 identical over 8 bases. Germline CDR1 and CDR2: MNHNS and SASEGT. V was pared by 5 bases and J by 0 bases, with 12 bases of the junction left unmatched. This CDR3 region has 19 residues.

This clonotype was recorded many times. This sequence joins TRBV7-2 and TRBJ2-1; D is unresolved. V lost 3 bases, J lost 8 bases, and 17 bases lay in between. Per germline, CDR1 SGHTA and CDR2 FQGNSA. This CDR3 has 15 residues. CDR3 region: CASSFGPAQGDEQFF. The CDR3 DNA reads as TGTGCCAGCAGCTTCGGACCTGCACAAGGCGATGAGCAGTTCTTC.

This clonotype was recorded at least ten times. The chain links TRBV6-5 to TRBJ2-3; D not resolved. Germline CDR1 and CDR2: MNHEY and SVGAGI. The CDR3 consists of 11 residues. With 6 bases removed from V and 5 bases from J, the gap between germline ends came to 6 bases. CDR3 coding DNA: TGTGCCAGCAGGGAAGGAGATACGCAGTATTTT. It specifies CASREGDTQYF.

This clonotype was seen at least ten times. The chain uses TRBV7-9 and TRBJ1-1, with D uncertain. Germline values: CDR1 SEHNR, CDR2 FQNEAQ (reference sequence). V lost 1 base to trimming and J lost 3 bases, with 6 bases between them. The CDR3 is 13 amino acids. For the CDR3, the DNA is TGTGCCAGCAGCTTAGGCCCGTACACTGAAGCTTTCTTT. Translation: CASSLGPYTEAFF. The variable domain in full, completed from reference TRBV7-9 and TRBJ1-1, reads DTGVSQNPRHKITKRGQNVTFRCDPISEHNRLYWYRQTLGQGPEFLTYFQNEAQLEKSRLLSDRFSAERPKGSFSTLEIQRTEQGDSAMYLCASSLGPYTEAFFGQGTRLTVV.

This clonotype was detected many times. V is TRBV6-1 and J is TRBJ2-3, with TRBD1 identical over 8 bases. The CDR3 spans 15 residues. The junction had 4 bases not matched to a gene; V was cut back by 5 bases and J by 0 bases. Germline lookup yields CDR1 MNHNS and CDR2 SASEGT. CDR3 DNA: TGTGCCAGCAGTACCGGGACAGGCAGCACAGATACGCAGTATTTT. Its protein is CASSTGTGSTDTQYF.